This T cell receptor (beta chain) was obtained from a study of molecular identifiers for immune sequencing clone quantification. Regarding the study as a whole: Researchers reportedly could pick up spiked Jurkat TCR RNA from one cell mixed into over 900,000 naive cells.

With V trimmed by 0 bases and J by 4 bases, 3 bases remained unmatched. This CDR3 is 17 amino acids long. The V gene's germline CDR1 is MNHEY and CDR2 SVGAGI. This clonotype has a count of ten or more. The antigen remains undetermined. TCRdb itself ran the PCR reads through MiXCR, one entry per CDR3 protein. The sample yields about 63,000 distinct CDR3 sequences, around 19% seen once. The receptor's source is a human donor in good health. Some libraries in this study had Jurkat cell RNA spiked in. J is TRBJ2-2 and V is TRBV6-5, with 12 bases identical to TRBD2. Sequencing input: naive CD8+ T cells from blood, with Jurkat cell RNA spiked in. Subset indicated: FACS-sorted CD8+CD4-CCR7+CD45RA+ naive T cells. CDR3 sequence reads: CASSYSPSGRATGELFF. In DNA form, the CDR3 reads TGTGCCAGCAGTTACTCGCCTAGCGGGAGGGCCACCGGGGAGCTGTTTTTT.